A selection of T cell receptor beta chains follows, all from one sample in a study of blood T cell repertoires in COVID-19. The repertoire was sequenced with immunoSEQ multiplex PCR; TCRdb's copy has only in-frame clones and lacks some. The sample has about 170,000 clones, approximately 91% seen once. The specimen was PBMCs or T cells enriched from blood (not recorded which). The receptors come from a woman aged 18 to 35 who had recovered from COVID-19. The CDR3 runs from the conserved cysteine through the conserved F or W. D genes are given only for firm matches. Only some rows state a clone size, as once, few, many or a class for expanded clones.

clone size	V gene	D gene	J gene	CDR3 DNA	CDR3 protein
NA	TRBV30	NA	TRBJ2-3	TGTGCCTGGAGTGTACTGAGCACAGATACGCAGTATTTT	CAWSVLSTDTQYF
NA	TRBV28	NA	TRBJ2-1	TGTGCCAGCAGTTTAGGACTTACCAATGAGCAGTTCTTC	CASSLGLTNEQFF
NA	TRBV5-1	TRBD1	TRBJ1-1	TGCGCCAGCAGGTTACAGGGGGCTCGGACTGAAGCTTTCTTT	CASRLQGARTEAFF
NA	TRBV6-1	TRBD1	TRBJ1-1	TGTGCCAGCAGTGAAAGCCCGACAGGGGGCGAGACTGAAGCTTTCTTT	CASSESPTGGETEAFF
NA	TRBV5-8	NA	TRBJ1-2	TGTGCCAGCAGCTCGGTCGGCTATGGCTACACCTTC	CASSSVGYGYTF
NA	TRBV5-1	NA	TRBJ2-7	TGCGCCAGCAGCTTGGGGGACACCGCCTCCTACGAGCAGTACTTC	CASSLGDTASYEQYF
NA	TRBV2	TRBD2	TRBJ2-7	TGTGCCAGCAGTACTAGCGGGGGTTCCTACGAGCAGTACTTC	CASSTSGGSYEQYF
NA	TRBV19	NA	TRBJ1-1	TGTGCCAGTAGTATAGATCGCATGAGGGAAGCTTTCTTT	CASSIDRMREAFF
NA	TRBV11-3	TRBD2	TRBJ2-7	TGTGCCAGCAGCTTAGATAGCGGGAGCTCCTACGAGCAGTACTTC	CASSLDSGSSYEQYF
once	TRBV28	TRBD2	TRBJ2-3	TGTGCCAGCAGCTTCCTAGATCTAGCGGGAGTAGCAGATACGCAGTATTTT	CASSFLDLAGVADTQYF
NA	TRBV21-1	NA	TRBJ1-5	TGTGCCAGCAGCAAAGGGGGTAGGGGTTGGGATCAGCCCCAGCATTTT	CASSKGGRGWDQPQHF
NA	TRBV7-6	TRBD2	TRBJ2-1	TGTGCCAGCACCAGAATCGGGGGAGGGAGTTACTACAATGAGCAGTTCTTC	CASTRIGGGSYYNEQFF
NA	TRBV28	NA	TRBJ1-3	TGTGCCAGCAGCAGCCCTCGGGGGGTTGGGAACACCATATATTTT	CASSSPRGVGNTIYF
NA	TRBV28	NA	TRBJ2-7	TGTGCCAGCAGTTCCCCGTCAGTCTACGAGCAGTACTTC	CASSSPSVYEQYF
NA	TRBV7-8	NA	TRBJ2-7	TGTGCCAGCAGCCTCCCTGGACTGGGCTCCTACGAGCAGTACTTC	CASSLPGLGSYEQYF
NA	TRBV7-2	NA	TRBJ2-1	TGTGCCAGCAGCTTAGTCGGAGCGCCGTTATACAATGAGCAGTTCTTC	CASSLVGAPLYNEQFF
NA	TRBV27	TRBD2	TRBJ2-5	TGTGCCAGCAGTTTAGGACTAGCGGTTCAAGAGACCCAGTACTTC	CASSLGLAVQETQYF
once	TRBV28	TRBD1	TRBJ1-5	TGTGCCAGCACCAATTTACCCCCCGGGACAGCTAGCAATCAGCCCCAGCATTTT	CASTNLPPGTASNQPQHF
NA	TRBV28	NA	TRBJ2-1	TGTGCCAGCAGTCCGACACTACCCGGGGGCTACAATGAGCAGTTCTTC	CASSPTLPGGYNEQFF
NA	TRBV15	NA	TRBJ1-5	TGTGCCACCAGCAGAGATAGGGGGATGGTTCAGCCCCAGCATTTT	CATSRDRGMVQPQHF
NA	TRBV18	TRBD2	TRBJ2-7	TGTGCCAGCTCACCACCGACGGGAGGGCCGAGAGAGCAGTACTTC	CASSPPTGGPREQYF
NA	TRBV15	NA	TRBJ2-5	TGTGCCACCAGCAGAGCCGGGGGACGGGAGACCCAGTACTTC	CATSRAGGRETQYF
NA	TRBV10-3	NA	TRBJ2-1	TGTGCCATCAGTGAGCTCCGAAGTAGTGAGCAGTTCTTC	CAISELRSSEQFF
NA	TRBV7-9	TRBD2	TRBJ2-3	TGTGCCAGGATAGCGGGCCCCACAGATACGCAGTATTTT	CARIAGPTDTQYF
NA	TRBV4-1	NA	TRBJ2-5	TGCGCCAGCAGCCAATGGAGCCAAGAGACCCAGTACTTC	CASSQWSQETQYF
NA	TRBV11-2	NA	TRBJ2-2	TGTGCCAGCAGCCTCGTAGCAGGGGCTACCGGGGAGCTGTTTTTT	CASSLVAGATGELFF
NA	TRBV6-6	NA	TRBJ2-7	TGTGCCAGCAGTTACGGGGGGACTTGGTACGAGCAGTACTTC	CASSYGGTWYEQYF